A selection of T cell receptor beta chains follows, all from one sample in a study of blood T cell repertoires in COVID-19. TCRdb's table, derived via immunoSEQ multiplex PCR, lists solely in-frame clones and lacks some. The sample contains 55,000 or so clones, roughly 80% of which appear only once. The sequenced sample consisted of peripheral blood. The receptors derive from a human donor in a cohort sampled during active or convalescent COVID-19. CDR3s include the opening cysteine and the closing phenylalanine or tryptophan. A D gene is named only where the DNA matches it firmly. Clone size is not always given. Where it is, it says once, few, many or a class for expanded clones.

v_gene	d_gene	abundance	j_gene	CDR3aa	CDR3nt
TRBV4-3	.	.	TRBJ1-2	CASSPWTANNYGYTF	TGCGCCAGCAGCCCTTGGACAGCCAACAACTATGGCTACACCTTC
TRBV15	.	once	TRBJ1-6	CATSRDSSPLHF	TGTGCCACCAGCAGAGATAGCTCACCCCTCCACTTT
TRBV11-2	TRBD2	.	TRBJ2-5	CASSRPGLGETQYF	TGTGCCAGCAGCCGCCCTGGACTAGGGGAGACCCAGTACTTC
TRBV10-3	.	.	TRBJ2-5	CAISESYSSKETQYF	TGTGCCATCAGTGAGTCGTACAGCTCCAAAGAGACCCAGTACTTC
TRBV19	.	few	TRBJ2-5	CASSDYQETQYF	TGTGCCAGTTCGGACTACCAAGAGACCCAGTACTTC
TRBV5-4	TRBD1	.	TRBJ1-2	CASSDRDYGYTF	TGTGCCAGCAGCGACAGGGACTATGGCTACACCTTC
TRBV6-5	TRBD1	.	TRBJ2-7	CASTAGDRHYEQYF	TGTGCCAGCACCGCCGGGGACAGGCACTACGAGCAGTACTTC
TRBV7-2	.	.	TRBJ1-6	CASSPRGGYNSPLHF	TGTGCCAGCAGCCCCAGGGGTGGGTATAATTCACCCCTCCACTTT
TRBV19	.	.	TRBJ2-5	CASSMRGRETQYF	TGTGCCAGTAGTATGAGAGGCAGAGAGACCCAGTACTTC
TRBV27	.	.	TRBJ1-4	CASSLVGGGVTNEKLFF	TGTGCCAGCAGTTTAGTTGGTGGGGGGGTAACTAATGAAAAACTGTTTTTT
TRBV7-2	TRBD2	.	TRBJ2-7	CASRPTSGGAYEQYF	TGTGCCAGCAGGCCGACTAGCGGGGGGGCCTACGAGCAGTACTTC
TRBV6-1	.	.	TRBJ1-2	CASSESGPAGYTF	TGTGCCAGCAGTGAGTCAGGGCCCGCTGGCTACACCTTC
TRBV6-1	.	.	TRBJ2-5	CASSEWVSASKETQYF	TGTGCCAGCAGTGAATGGGTCAGCGCCTCAAAAGAGACCCAGTACTTC
TRBV21-1	.	.	TRBJ2-4	CALRGGRVGNIQYF	TGTGCCCTAAGGGGGGGGCGCGTAGGAAACATTCAGTACTTC
TRBV24-1	TRBD2	.	TRBJ2-1	CATSTSGYNEQFF	TGTGCCACTTCGACTAGCGGTTACAATGAGCAGTTCTTC
TRBV7-8	.	.	TRBJ2-2	CASSPTVNTGELFF	TGTGCCAGCAGCCCTACGGTGAACACCGGGGAGCTGTTTTTT
TRBV5-6	.	.	TRBJ1-2	CASSLEAGSYGYTF	TGTGCCAGCAGCTTGGAGGCCGGGAGCTATGGCTACACCTTC
TRBV3-1/TRBV3-2	.	.	TRBJ1-5	CASSLGGKGSNQPQHF	TGTGCCAGCAGCCTGGGGGGGAAAGGGAGCAATCAGCCCCAGCATTTT
TRBV6-1	TRBD1	.	TRBJ1-1	CASSNQGVYEAFF	TGTGCCAGCAGTAACCAGGGGGTATATGAAGCTTTCTTT
TRBV7-9	.	.	TRBJ1-5	CASSQVDTGGNQPQHF	TGTGCCAGCAGCCAAGTGGACACTGGTGGCAATCAGCCCCAGCATTTT
TRBV6-4	.	.	TRBJ1-3	CASSDYIDIWRQRLSGNTIYF	TGTGCCAGCAGTGACTACATCGATATTTGGCGGCAGCGCCTCTCTGGAAACACCATATATTTT
TRBV5-1	TRBD1	.	TRBJ2-7	CASSLQGAEQYF	TGCGCCAGCAGCCTACAGGGGGCTGAGCAGTACTTC
TRBV6-2/TRBV6-3	TRBD1	.	TRBJ2-7	CASSGRDRGHEQYF	TGTGCCAGCAGTGGCCGGGACAGGGGCCACGAGCAGTACTTC
TRBV14	.	.	TRBJ1-2	CASSHFPRGSLRTNYGYTF	TGTGCCAGCAGCCATTTCCCGCGGGGCAGCTTAAGGACTAACTATGGCTACACCTTC
TRBV9	TRBD1	.	TRBJ1-1	CASSELPGQGPTEAFF	TGTGCCAGCAGTGAACTTCCGGGACAGGGTCCCACTGAAGCTTTCTTT
TRBV19	TRBD2	once	TRBJ2-5	CASSKFSGGAETQYF	TGTGCCAGTAGTAAATTTAGCGGGGGCGCAGAGACCCAGTACTTC
TRBV5-6	TRBD2	.	TRBJ2-5	CASSLRTSGGQETQYF	TGTGCCAGCAGCTTGAGGACTAGCGGGGGTCAAGAGACCCAGTACTTC
TRBV12-5	.	.	TRBJ1-1	CASGSLGTEAFF	TGTGCTAGTGGTTCTCTAGGCACTGAAGCTTTCTTT
TRBV19	TRBD1	few	TRBJ2-2	CASNGQANTGELFF	TGTGCCAGTAATGGACAGGCGAACACCGGGGAGCTGTTTTTT
TRBV6-5	TRBD1	.	TRBJ1-2	CASSSNSGTGSGYTF	TGTGCCAGCAGTTCCAACTCCGGGACAGGGAGCGGCTACACCTTC
TRBV6-4	.	.	TRBJ1-5	CASSALGGNQPQHF	TGTGCCAGCAGTGCCCTAGGGGGCAATCAGCCCCAGCATTTT
TRBV6-5	.	.	TRBJ2-3	CASSYRGTDTQYF	TGTGCCAGCAGTTACCGGGGCACAGATACGCAGTATTTT
TRBV6-5	TRBD1	.	TRBJ1-1	CASSLGQGNTEAFF	TGTGCCAGCAGCCTGGGACAGGGGAACACTGAAGCTTTCTTT
TRBV29-1	TRBD1	.	TRBJ1-2	CSVLRQGARGYTF	TGCAGCGTTCTCCGACAGGGGGCCAGGGGCTACACCTTC
TRBV5-1	.	.	TRBJ1-5	CASSFSVDQPQHF	TGCGCCAGCAGCTTCAGCGTGGATCAGCCCCAGCATTTT
TRBV5-1	TRBD1	.	TRBJ1-5	CASSLGSGTGNQPQHF	TGCGCCAGCAGCTTGGGTTCCGGGACAGGGAATCAGCCCCAGCATTTT
TRBV29-1	.	.	TRBJ1-1	CSVEEREAFF	TGCAGCGTTGAGGAGAGGGAAGCTTTCTTT
TRBV5-1	.	.	TRBJ1-1	CASRSGGLSFF	TGCGCCAGCAGATCGGGAGGGCTTTCTTTCTTT